This is a list of T cell receptor beta chains from one sample in a study of graft-versus-host responses after intestinal transplantation. TCRdb's copy holds only in-frame clones and misses some; the assay was immunoSEQ multiplex PCR. The table records more than 20,000 clones, around 78% of them present only once. Sequenced here: PBMCs, sampled around 28 days after intestinal transplant. These receptor sequences come from a human patient who received an intestinal transplant, so some T cells may come from the graft donor. The CDR3 runs from the conserved cysteine through the conserved F or W. Fields, in order: D gene, V gene, clone size, J gene, CDR3 protein, CDR3 DNA. The D gene is left open where the match is weak. Expanded clones are given a class, and other clones once, few, many or no size at all.

d_call: -; v_call: TRBV5-1; clone_size: -; j_call: TRBJ2-7; cdr3_aa: CASSVTSSYEQYF; cdr3_nt: TGCGCCAGCAGCGTCACTAGCTCCTACGAGCAGTACTTC
d_call: TRBD1; v_call: TRBV7-9; clone_size: -; j_call: TRBJ2-7; cdr3_aa: CASSLIQGTNHEQYF; cdr3_nt: TGTGCCAGCAGCCTCATACAGGGGACAAATCACGAGCAGTACTTC
d_call: -; v_call: TRBV30; clone_size: -; j_call: TRBJ1-2; cdr3_aa: CAWSSSGGYTF; cdr3_nt: TGTGCCTGGAGTTCCAGTGGCGGCTACACCTTC
d_call: -; v_call: TRBV19; clone_size: -; j_call: TRBJ2-7; cdr3_aa: CASRPDYEQYF; cdr3_nt: TGTGCCAGTAGGCCCGACTACGAGCAGTACTTC
d_call: TRBD1; v_call: TRBV7-7; clone_size: once; j_call: TRBJ2-1; cdr3_aa: CASSLSRTGGIDEQFF; cdr3_nt: TGTGCTAGCAGCTTATCCCGGACAGGGGGCATAGATGAGCAGTTCTTC
d_call: TRBD2; v_call: TRBV10-1; clone_size: few; j_call: TRBJ2-1; cdr3_aa: CASSGAGGQNEQFF; cdr3_nt: TGCGCCAGCAGTGGGGCGGGGGGGCAGAATGAGCAGTTCTTC
d_call: -; v_call: TRBV28; clone_size: once; j_call: TRBJ2-3; cdr3_aa: CASSLMEVGGDTQYF; cdr3_nt: TGTGCCAGCAGTTTAATGGAGGTCGGTGGAGATACGCAGTATTTT
d_call: -; v_call: TRBV5-1; clone_size: -; j_call: TRBJ2-7; cdr3_aa: CASRQGQRAYEQYF; cdr3_nt: TGCGCCAGCAGACAAGGACAGCGGGCCTACGAGCAGTACTTC
d_call: -; v_call: TRBV5-4; clone_size: -; j_call: TRBJ1-1; cdr3_aa: CAGSPGTEAFF; cdr3_nt: TGTGCCGGCAGCCCCGGGACTGAAGCTTTCTTT
d_call: TRBD1; v_call: TRBV6-5; clone_size: -; j_call: TRBJ1-1; cdr3_aa: CASSQTGENTEAFF; cdr3_nt: TGTGCCAGCAGCCAGACAGGGGAGAACACTGAAGCTTTCTTT
d_call: -; v_call: TRBV5-1; clone_size: -; j_call: TRBJ2-3; cdr3_aa: CASSLAAGPRSTDTQYF; cdr3_nt: TGCGCCAGCAGCTTGGCCGCGGGCCCTCGTAGCACAGATACGCAGTATTTT
d_call: -; v_call: TRBV7-9; clone_size: -; j_call: TRBJ2-3; cdr3_aa: CASSSQGYSTDTQYF; cdr3_nt: TGTGCTAGCAGTTCCCAGGGCTATAGCACAGATACGCAGTATTTT
d_call: -; v_call: TRBV5-6; clone_size: -; j_call: TRBJ2-7; cdr3_aa: CASSLAFSGLSSYEQYF; cdr3_nt: TGTGCCAGCAGCTTGGCCTTTTCGGGACTCAGCTCCTACGAGCAGTACTTC
d_call: -; v_call: TRBV4-1; clone_size: -; j_call: TRBJ1-1; cdr3_aa: CASSQQQGNTEAFF; cdr3_nt: TGCGCCAGCAGCCAACAACAGGGTAACACTGAAGCTTTCTTT
d_call: TRBD2; v_call: TRBV19; clone_size: -; j_call: TRBJ2-5; cdr3_aa: CASSIVAGGVETQYF; cdr3_nt: TGTGCCAGTAGTATAGTAGCGGGGGGAGTGGAGACCCAGTACTTC
d_call: -; v_call: TRBV5-1; clone_size: -; j_call: TRBJ2-1; cdr3_aa: CASSLGSGPYNEQFF; cdr3_nt: TGCGCCAGCAGCCTTGGGAGCGGACCCTACAATGAGCAGTTCTTC
d_call: -; v_call: TRBV6-1; clone_size: -; j_call: TRBJ1-2; cdr3_aa: CASSQQGMGDYGYTF; cdr3_nt: TGTGCCAGCAGTCAACAGGGAATGGGTGACTATGGCTACACCTTC
d_call: -; v_call: TRBV2; clone_size: -; j_call: TRBJ1-5; cdr3_aa: CASRGVGQPQHF; cdr3_nt: TGTGCCAGCAGAGGAGTTGGCCAGCCCCAGCATTTT
d_call: -; v_call: TRBV6-5; clone_size: -; j_call: TRBJ2-5; cdr3_aa: CASSEQATGETQYF; cdr3_nt: TGTGCCAGCAGTGAACAGGCTACAGGGGAGACCCAGTACTTC
d_call: TRBD2; v_call: TRBV6-4; clone_size: once; j_call: TRBJ2-3; cdr3_aa: CASSDRAGGPTDTQYF; cdr3_nt: TGTGCCAGCAGTGACAGGGCGGGGGGGCCGACAGATACGCAGTATTTT
d_call: -; v_call: TRBV28; clone_size: -; j_call: TRBJ2-4; cdr3_aa: CASSFRAKNIQYF; cdr3_nt: TGTGCCAGCAGTTTCAGGGCCAAAAACATTCAGTACTTC
d_call: -; v_call: TRBV10-3; clone_size: once; j_call: TRBJ1-1; cdr3_aa: CAISTGGLTEAFF; cdr3_nt: TGTGCCATCAGTACGGGGGGGCTGACTGAAGCTTTCTTT
d_call: TRBD2; v_call: TRBV5-6; clone_size: -; j_call: TRBJ2-7; cdr3_aa: CASIIAGDYEQYF; cdr3_nt: TGTGCCAGCATCATAGCGGGAGACTACGAGCAGTACTTC
d_call: TRBD1; v_call: TRBV28; clone_size: -; j_call: TRBJ2-5; cdr3_aa: CASSTGQEETQYF; cdr3_nt: TGTGCCAGCAGCACGGGACAGGAAGAGACCCAGTACTTC
d_call: TRBD2; v_call: TRBV5-1; clone_size: -; j_call: TRBJ2-7; cdr3_aa: CASSRLAGASRRSEQYF; cdr3_nt: TGCGCCAGCAGCCGCCTAGCGGGGGCCTCTCGCAGATCCGAGCAGTACTTC
d_call: -; v_call: TRBV5-1; clone_size: few; j_call: TRBJ2-7; cdr3_aa: CASSPGGGTTYEQYF; cdr3_nt: TGCGCCAGCAGCCCAGGGGGGGGTACCACCTACGAGCAGTACTTC
d_call: -; v_call: TRBV9; clone_size: -; j_call: TRBJ1-4; cdr3_aa: CASSVGDEKLFF; cdr3_nt: TGTGCCAGCAGCGTAGGGGATGAAAAACTGTTTTTT
d_call: -; v_call: TRBV5-1; clone_size: -; j_call: TRBJ2-7; cdr3_aa: CASSLVSAAYEQYF; cdr3_nt: TGCGCCAGCAGCTTGGTAAGCGCCGCCTACGAGCAGTACTTC
d_call: -; v_call: TRBV7-3; clone_size: -; j_call: TRBJ2-3; cdr3_aa: CASSLRGFGTDTQYF; cdr3_nt: TGTGCCAGCAGCTTGAGGGGTTTCGGCACAGATACGCAGTATTTT
d_call: -; v_call: TRBV5-1; clone_size: -; j_call: TRBJ2-7; cdr3_aa: CASSFGGRALREQYF; cdr3_nt: TGCGCCAGCAGTTTCGGTGGCCGTGCCTTAAGGGAGCAGTACTTC
d_call: TRBD2; v_call: TRBV5-6; clone_size: few; j_call: TRBJ2-5; cdr3_aa: CASSLKGGRGGETQYF; cdr3_nt: TGTGCCAGCAGCTTGAAGGGCGGGAGGGGAGGAGAGACCCAGTACTTC
d_call: TRBD2; v_call: TRBV7-2; clone_size: -; j_call: TRBJ2-3; cdr3_aa: CASRIEWRGGPSDTQYF; cdr3_nt: TGTGCCAGCAGAATAGAGTGGCGGGGGGGGCCCTCAGATACGCAGTATTTT
d_call: -; v_call: TRBV5-1; clone_size: -; j_call: TRBJ2-5; cdr3_aa: CASSGGQFQETQYF; cdr3_nt: TGCGCCAGCAGCGGAGGACAATTCCAAGAGACCCAGTACTTC
d_call: -; v_call: TRBV6-5; clone_size: -; j_call: TRBJ2-7; cdr3_aa: CASSFLAGEGYEQYF; cdr3_nt: TGTGCCAGCAGTTTCCTCGCAGGGGAAGGGTACGAGCAGTACTTC
d_call: -; v_call: TRBV6-6; clone_size: -; j_call: TRBJ1-2; cdr3_aa: CASSRDPNYGYTF; cdr3_nt: TGTGCCAGCAGTAGGGACCCCAACTATGGCTACACCTTC
d_call: TRBD1; v_call: TRBV11-2; clone_size: -; j_call: TRBJ2-7; cdr3_aa: CASSPGTDYEQYF; cdr3_nt: TGTGCCAGCAGCCCAGGGACAGACTACGAGCAGTACTTC
d_call: -; v_call: TRBV5-6; clone_size: -; j_call: TRBJ2-5; cdr3_aa: CAGAAGPEKTQYF; cdr3_nt: TGTGCCGGGGCGGCCGGGCCGGAAAAGACCCAGTACTTC
d_call: -; v_call: TRBV6-5; clone_size: -; j_call: TRBJ1-1; cdr3_aa: CASSYSYQNTEAFF; cdr3_nt: TGTGCCAGCAGTTACTCCTACCAGAACACTGAAGCTTTCTTT
d_call: TRBD2; v_call: TRBV2; clone_size: -; j_call: TRBJ2-5; cdr3_aa: CASIGYRLAGGQETQYF; cdr3_nt: TGTGCCAGCATCGGGTATCGATTAGCGGGGGGACAAGAGACCCAGTACTTC
d_call: -; v_call: TRBV27; clone_size: -; j_call: TRBJ1-6; cdr3_aa: CASSLHYNSPLHF; cdr3_nt: TGTGCCAGCAGTTTACACTATAATTCACCCCTCCACTTT
d_call: TRBD1; v_call: TRBV7-6; clone_size: -; j_call: TRBJ2-5; cdr3_aa: CASSLGQGQETQYF; cdr3_nt: TGTGCCAGCAGCTTAGGACAGGGGCAAGAGACCCAGTACTTC
d_call: -; v_call: TRBV19; clone_size: -; j_call: TRBJ2-2; cdr3_aa: CASSIGRNTGELFF; cdr3_nt: TGTGCCAGTAGTATCGGAAGGAACACCGGGGAGCTGTTTTTT
d_call: TRBD1; v_call: TRBV7-2; clone_size: -; j_call: TRBJ2-5; cdr3_aa: CASSFDRGYETQYF; cdr3_nt: TGTGCCAGCAGCTTCGACAGGGGTTATGAGACCCAGTACTTC
d_call: -; v_call: TRBV5-4; clone_size: -; j_call: TRBJ1-5; cdr3_aa: CASSSDGRNQPQHF; cdr3_nt: TGTGCCAGCAGTTCGGACGGTCGCAATCAGCCCCAGCATTTT
d_call: -; v_call: TRBV29-1; clone_size: once; j_call: TRBJ2-1; cdr3_aa: CSVGGTLNEQFF; cdr3_nt: TGCAGCGTGGGCGGGACTCTCAATGAGCAGTTCTTC
d_call: -; v_call: TRBV11-2; clone_size: -; j_call: TRBJ1-2; cdr3_aa: CASSFGGAGGYTF; cdr3_nt: TGTGCCAGCAGCTTCGGGGGGGCTGGTGGCTACACCTTC
d_call: TRBD1; v_call: TRBV6-5; clone_size: -; j_call: TRBJ1-5; cdr3_aa: CASSPAGGVQPQHF; cdr3_nt: TGTGCCAGCAGCCCCGCAGGGGGGGTTCAGCCCCAGCATTTT
d_call: -; v_call: TRBV28; clone_size: -; j_call: TRBJ1-1; cdr3_aa: CASSGPGREAFF; cdr3_nt: TGTGCCAGCAGTGGGCCTGGTAGGGAAGCTTTCTTT
d_call: TRBD2; v_call: TRBV10-3; clone_size: -; j_call: TRBJ2-3; cdr3_aa: CAISLLAGGQKDTQYF; cdr3_nt: TGTGCCATCAGCCTACTAGCGGGGGGGCAAAAAGATACGCAGTATTTT
d_call: TRBD1; v_call: TRBV5-1; clone_size: -; j_call: TRBJ2-6; cdr3_aa: CASSYSGTGRSGANVLTF; cdr3_nt: TGCGCCAGCAGCTACTCCGGGACAGGCCGCTCTGGGGCCAACGTCCTGACTTTC
d_call: -; v_call: TRBV27; clone_size: -; j_call: TRBJ1-5; cdr3_aa: CASSLYYGSNQPQHF; cdr3_nt: TGTGCCAGCAGTTTATATTACGGTAGCAATCAGCCCCAGCATTTT
d_call: TRBD2; v_call: TRBV9; clone_size: -; j_call: TRBJ2-7; cdr3_aa: CASSTSGTSSYEQYF; cdr3_nt: TGTGCCAGCAGCACTTCCGGGACTAGCTCCTACGAGCAGTACTTC
d_call: -; v_call: TRBV19; clone_size: -; j_call: TRBJ2-7; cdr3_aa: CASSIAASYEQYF; cdr3_nt: TGTGCCAGTAGTATAGCGGCTTCTTACGAGCAGTACTTC
d_call: TRBD1; v_call: TRBV5-1; clone_size: few; j_call: TRBJ2-7; cdr3_aa: CASRDRGGLNYEQYF; cdr3_nt: TGCGCCAGCCGCGACAGGGGGGGACTCAATTACGAGCAGTACTTC
d_call: TRBD1; v_call: TRBV23-1; clone_size: -; j_call: TRBJ2-7; cdr3_aa: CASSQDRAAYEQYF; cdr3_nt: TGCGCCAGCAGTCAGGACAGGGCCGCCTACGAGCAGTACTTC
d_call: TRBD1; v_call: TRBV18; clone_size: once; j_call: TRBJ2-3; cdr3_aa: CASSKDRGGRWGTDTQYF; cdr3_nt: TGTGCCAGCTCAAAGGACAGGGGAGGAAGATGGGGCACAGATACGCAGTATTTT
d_call: TRBD2; v_call: TRBV2; clone_size: -; j_call: TRBJ2-5; cdr3_aa: CASIEYRLAGGQETQYF; cdr3_nt: TGTGCCAGCATCGAGTATCGATTAGCGGGGGGACAAGAGACCCAGTACTTC
d_call: -; v_call: TRBV27; clone_size: -; j_call: TRBJ1-2; cdr3_aa: CASSGPIFYGYTF; cdr3_nt: TGTGCCAGCAGTGGACCGATCTTCTATGGCTACACCTTC
d_call: TRBD1; v_call: TRBV27; clone_size: few; j_call: TRBJ2-3; cdr3_aa: CASRRFRDRGADTQYF; cdr3_nt: TGTGCCAGCAGACGATTCCGGGACAGGGGTGCAGATACGCAGTATTTT
d_call: -; v_call: TRBV11-1; clone_size: -; j_call: TRBJ1-1; cdr3_aa: CASSLGGGLSFNTEAFF; cdr3_nt: TGTGCCAGCAGCTTAGGTGGAGGACTTTCCTTCAACACTGAAGCTTTCTTT